A selection of T cell receptor beta chains follows, all from one sample in a study of blood T cell repertoires in COVID-19. Measured with immunoSEQ multiplex PCR; TCRdb has only the in-frame clones, and not every one. The table lists roughly 56,000 clones, more than 90% of them singletons, with roughly 6% in the top ten. Specimen: peripheral blood. These receptors all come from a man between 50 and 59 years old with active COVID-19. Each CDR3 is given with its conserved first and last residue. Fields, in order: V gene, D gene, J gene, clone size, CDR3 DNA, CDR3 protein. The D gene is left open where the match is weak. Clone size is given for some rows only: seen once, a few or many times, or a class if the clone is expanded.

V: TRBV30; D: .; J: TRBJ2-5; size: .; DNA: TGTGCCTGGAGCCGTCGCAGGGAAGAGACCCAGTACTTC; CDR3: CAWSRRREETQYF
V: TRBV18; D: .; J: TRBJ2-5; size: .; DNA: TGTGCCAGCTCACCGATAGCGACTCAAGAGACCCAGTACTTC; CDR3: CASSPIATQETQYF
V: TRBV30; D: .; J: TRBJ1-1; size: .; DNA: TGTGCCTGGAGGGCTTTCCGATGGGGGGACACTGAAGCTTTCTTT; CDR3: CAWRAFRWGDTEAFF
V: TRBV9; D: .; J: TRBJ1-1; size: .; DNA: TGTGCCAGCAGCGTAGGGCCGATGAACACTGAAGCTTTCTTT; CDR3: CASSVGPMNTEAFF
V: TRBV5-1; D: TRBD1; J: TRBJ2-7; size: .; DNA: TGCGCCAGCAGCTCCTCGCTCGACAGGGTGGGCGAGCAGTACTTC; CDR3: CASSSSLDRVGEQYF
V: TRBV28; D: TRBD2; J: TRBJ2-3; size: .; DNA: TGTGCCAGCAGTAGAGGCGGGGGACTAGATACGCAGTATTTT; CDR3: CASSRGGGLDTQYF
V: TRBV9; D: .; J: TRBJ2-7; size: .; DNA: TGTGCCAGCAGCGAGGGCACCAGGGCCGAGCAGTACTTC; CDR3: CASSEGTRAEQYF
V: TRBV2; D: TRBD2; J: TRBJ2-1; size: .; DNA: TGTGCCAGCAGAGGACTAGCGGGAAACTACAATGAGCAGTTCTTC; CDR3: CASRGLAGNYNEQFF
V: TRBV4-1; D: TRBD2; J: TRBJ2-1; size: .; DNA: TGCGCCAGCAGCCAAGAGGCGACTAGCGGGAGATGGTACACGCAGTTCTTC; CDR3: CASSQEATSGRWYTQFF
V: TRBV6-6; D: .; J: TRBJ1-5; size: few; DNA: TGTGCCAGCGGGAGGGCCTCACAGCCCCAGCATTTT; CDR3: CASGRASQPQHF
V: TRBV4-1; D: .; J: TRBJ2-2; size: .; DNA: TGCGCCAGCAGCCTCGGAAGGACAGAGAACACCGGGGAGCTGTTTTTT; CDR3: CASSLGRTENTGELFF
V: TRBV6-6; D: .; J: TRBJ1-5; size: once; DNA: TGTGCCAGCAGTCCCAGGCCAGGTTCGCTTAGCAATCAGCCCCAGCATTTT; CDR3: CASSPRPGSLSNQPQHF
V: TRBV30; D: .; J: TRBJ1-5; size: .; DNA: TGTGCCTGGGCAGTCAAGAGGGATCAGCCCCAGCATTTT; CDR3: CAWAVKRDQPQHF
V: TRBV9; D: TRBD2; J: TRBJ2-3; size: .; DNA: TGTGCCAGCAGCGCTACTAGCGGGGGGGCCTATACAGATACGCAGTATTTT; CDR3: CASSATSGGAYTDTQYF
V: TRBV6-5; D: .; J: TRBJ2-1; size: .; DNA: TGTGCCAGCAGGCCACGGGTACTTGGTGAGCAGTTCTTC; CDR3: CASRPRVLGEQFF
V: TRBV5-1; D: .; J: TRBJ1-2; size: .; DNA: TGCGCCAGCAGCTTGGATGCCACGCGGGGCTACACCTTC; CDR3: CASSLDATRGYTF
V: TRBV9; D: .; J: TRBJ2-6; size: .; DNA: TGTGCCACCGGGGGGGCCAACGTCCTGACTTTC; CDR3: CATGGANVLTF